This T cell receptor beta chain was observed in a study of blood T cells in healthy people across ages. The authors ran a second PCR of roughly 6 to 12 cycles using a sample-barcoded 5' primer and a J-beta primer mix. Via MiXCR, TCRdb re-called the 5' RACE reads, giving one row per CDR3 protein. The sample lists approximately 800,000 distinct CDR3 sequences, about 26% occurring once. At least ten counts were recorded for this clonotype. Per the germline V gene, CDR1 is SGHAT and CDR2 is FQNNGV. The CDR3 contains 14 residues. Trimming took 4 bases from V and 10 from J, leaving 17 bases between them. This sample was also put to use in a study of T cells of mothers and their children. According to that study: Whether related or unrelated, pairs show similar shaping of TCR recombination output by thymic selection.

The sample taken for sequencing was blood. The receptor was derived from a boy younger than 18 in good health. This chain links TRBV11-2 with TRBJ2-1; D is perhaps TRBD2 (5 bases). In DNA form, the CDR3 reads TGTGCCAGCAGCTCCCTCGCGGGTCTAGGGGAGCAGTTCTTC. The encoded protein is CASSSLAGLGEQFF.